Listed below are T cell receptor beta chains from one sample, sequenced in a study of chemoradiotherapy in HPV16-positive cancers. Sequencing was performed with immunoSEQ multiplex PCR; in TCRdb, only in-frame clones are kept and a portion is missing. This sample has 9,500 to 15,000 clones; more than 60% occur once, and the top ten carry 0.75% to 1%. The material was obtained from a patient who underwent chemoradiotherapy. Receptors were obtained from a human donor with HPV-associated anogenital cancer. The CDR3 runs from the conserved cysteine through the conserved F or W. Each record gives: D gene, J gene, clone size, V gene, CDR3 length, CDR3 protein, CDR3 DNA. The D gene is left open where the match is weak. Rows give clone size only sometimes, using once, few, many, or a class for an expanded clone.

>TRBD1|TRBJ1-5|few|TRBV6-5|14
CASRDRGPSQPQHF
TGTGCCAGCCGGGACAGGGGGCCTAGTCAGCCCCAGCATTTT
>TRBD1|TRBJ2-1|.|TRBV19|15
CASSARQGTRNEQFF
TGTGCCAGTAGTGCTCGACAGGGGACGAGAAATGAGCAGTTCTTC
>.|TRBJ1-2|.|TRBV19|13
CASSLQGAGGYTF
TGTGCCAGTAGTTTGCAGGGAGCAGGGGGCTACACCTTC
>TRBD2|TRBJ2-5|.|TRBV5-6|18
CASSPPQQVGGGQETQYF
TGTGCCAGCAGCCCTCCGCAACAAGTTGGGGGGGGACAAGAGACCCAGTACTTC
>.|TRBJ1-4|.|TRBV7-2|16
CASSLVTGPSGEKLFF
TGTGCCAGCAGCTTAGTCACCGGCCCATCCGGAGAAAAACTGTTTTTT
>TRBD1|TRBJ2-7|.|TRBV6-5|15
CASSYSTGYSYEQYF
TGTGCCAGCAGTTACTCGACAGGGTACTCATACGAGCAGTACTTC
>.|TRBJ2-5|once|TRBV19|10
CASGGETQYF
TGTGCCAGTGGGGGGGAGACCCAGTACTTC
>.|TRBJ1-2|.|TRBV6-1|14
CASKGDGANYGYTF
TGTGCCAGCAAAGGGGACGGTGCTAACTATGGCTACACCTTC
>.|TRBJ1-2|.|TRBV4-1|17
CASSQPSGSSSHYGYTF
TGCGCCAGCAGCCAACCTTCCGGGAGCTCATCGCACTATGGCTACACCTTC
>.|TRBJ1-5|.|TRBV19|14
CASTGGRLNQPQHF
TGTGCCAGTACGGGAGGGAGGTTAAATCAGCCCCAGCATTTT
>TRBD1|TRBJ2-1|.|TRBV5-1|16
CASSFLGTGPYNEQFF
TGCGCCAGCAGCTTCCTCGGGACAGGACCTTACAATGAGCAGTTCTTC
>.|TRBJ2-7|.|TRBV19|14
CASSILDKTYEQYF
TGTGCCAGTAGTATCCTCGACAAGACCTACGAGCAGTACTTC
>.|TRBJ2-7|few|TRBV27|13
CASRETGRYEQYF
TGTGCCAGCAGAGAGACAGGGAGGTACGAGCAGTACTTC
>.|TRBJ2-7|.|TRBV7-2|15
CASSLIQGGGYEQYF
TGTGCCAGCAGCTTAATCCAGGGTGGGGGCTACGAGCAGTACTTC
>TRBD1|TRBJ2-7|once|TRBV2|14
CASSRDRGLDEQYF
TGTGCCAGCAGCCGGGACAGGGGGCTGGACGAGCAGTACTTC
>.|TRBJ2-2|.|TRBV21-1|15
CASSKQRGSTGELFF
TGTGCCAGCAGCAAACAGAGGGGAAGCACCGGGGAGCTGTTTTTT
>TRBD1|TRBJ1-2|.|TRBV7-8|14
CASSPDRAPYGYTF
TGTGCCAGCAGCCCGGACAGGGCCCCGTATGGCTACACCTTC
>.|TRBJ1-1|few|TRBV15|14
CATSRDRRNTEAFF
TGTGCCACCAGCAGAGATAGGAGGAACACTGAAGCTTTCTTT
>.|TRBJ1-2|.|TRBV4-3|16
CASSPQTGQINYGYTF
TGCGCCAGCAGCCCGCAGACCGGGCAGATCAACTATGGCTACACCTTC
>.|TRBJ2-7|once|TRBV9|15
CASSVGSSLTYEQYF
TGTGCCAGCAGCGTTGGGTCCAGCCTAACCTACGAGCAGTACTTC
>.|TRBJ2-7|.|TRBV28|11
CATRGTPEQYF
TGTGCCACAAGGGGGACGCCCGAGCAGTACTTC
>TRBD2|TRBJ2-7|.|TRBV28|16
CASSFNWRGGGYEQYF
TGTGCCAGCAGTTTCAATTGGCGGGGGGGAGGCTACGAGCAGTACTTC
>TRBD1|TRBJ1-2|.|TRBV7-2|14
CASSASTGSGGYTF
TGTGCCAGCAGCGCATCGACAGGGTCGGGTGGCTACACCTTC
>TRBD1|TRBJ2-3|.|TRBV29-1|13
CSAGQGFEDTQYF
TGCAGCGCCGGACAGGGATTTGAAGATACGCAGTATTTT
>.|TRBJ1-1|.|TRBV7-6|16
CASSLGGRGVNTEAFF
TGTGCCAGCAGCTTAGGGGGACGGGGCGTGAACACTGAAGCTTTCTTT
>.|TRBJ2-3|.|TRBV5-1|18
CASSLAWASPPRADTQYF
TGCGCCAGCAGCTTGGCCTGGGCTAGCCCTCCAAGGGCAGATACGCAGTATTTT
>TRBD2|TRBJ2-3|.|TRBV19|14
CASSIERDPKRQYF
TGTGCCAGTAGTATTGAGCGGGACCCCAAACGGCAGTATTTT
>TRBD2|TRBJ2-3|.|TRBV29-1|15
CSVQSLAVSTDTQYF
TGCAGCGTCCAATCGCTAGCGGTCAGCACAGATACGCAGTATTTT
>TRBD1|TRBJ1-5|few|TRBV12-5|16
CASGLGDRGPNQPQHF
TGTGCTAGTGGTTTGGGTGACAGGGGGCCCAATCAGCCCCAGCATTTT
>.|TRBJ1-5|few|TRBV4-3|15
CASSQDTGLRQPQHF
TGCGCCAGCAGCCAAGATACCGGTTTGCGTCAGCCCCAGCATTTT
>TRBD1|TRBJ1-2|.|TRBV28|15
CASSFSDRGTRGYTF
TGTGCCAGCAGTTTCTCCGACAGGGGTACGCGAGGCTACACCTTC
>.|TRBJ1-1|.|TRBV4-1|14
CASSRSYADTEAFF
TGCGCCAGCAGCCGTTCGTACGCGGACACTGAAGCTTTCTTT
>.|TRBJ2-7|.|TRBV7-9|13
CASNPSGTYEQYF
TGTGCCAGCAATCCTTCCGGCACCTACGAGCAGTACTTC
>TRBD1|TRBJ1-1|.|TRBV27|15
CASSVQGARNTEAFF
TGTGCCAGCAGTGTCCAGGGGGCACGGAACACTGAAGCTTTCTTT
>.|TRBJ1-2|few|TRBV25-1|11
CASSGSQGYTF
TGTGCCAGCAGTGGAAGTCAGGGCTACACCTTC
>TRBD1|TRBJ1-2|few|TRBV29-1|12
CSVGTGINGYTF
TGCAGCGTGGGGACAGGGATCAATGGCTACACCTTC
>.|TRBJ1-1|.|TRBV1|14
CTSSHGGQDPEAFF
TGCACCAGCAGCCACGGCGGACAGGACCCTGAAGCTTTCTTT
>.|TRBJ1-2|.|TRBV29-1|11
CSLIQGDGYTF
TGCAGCCTTATACAGGGCGATGGCTACACCTTC
>.|TRBJ2-6|.|TRBV6-1|15
CASTRTGSGANVLTF
TGTGCCAGCACCCGTACGGGCTCTGGGGCCAACGTCCTGACTTTC
>.|TRBJ2-2|.|TRBV14|17
CASSPWGSKGDTGELFF
TGTGCCAGCAGCCCCTGGGGAAGTAAGGGAGACACCGGGGAGCTGTTTTTT
>.|TRBJ2-2|.|TRBV9|13
CASSVGNTGELFF
TGTGCCAGCAGCGTAGGGAACACCGGGGAGCTGTTTTTT
>.|TRBJ2-2|.|TRBV27|12
CASSRNTGELFF
TGTGCCAGCAGTAGAAACACCGGGGAGCTGTTTTTT
>.|TRBJ2-7|.|TRBV10-1|12
CARGGWTYEQYF
TGCGCCAGAGGGGGTTGGACCTACGAGCAGTACTTC
>.|TRBJ2-7|.|TRBV7-2|13
CASSPLPLYEQYF
TGTGCCAGCAGCCCCCTCCCTCTCTACGAGCAGTACTTC
>TRBD1|TRBJ1-5|few|TRBV19|14
CASSTDRGEQPQHF
TGTGCCAGTAGTACCGACAGGGGGGAGCAGCCCCAGCATTTT
>TRBD1|TRBJ2-5|.|TRBV4-1|16
CASSHSGTGPKETQYF
TGCGCCAGCAGCCATTCCGGGACAGGACCAAAAGAGACCCAGTACTTC
>.|TRBJ1-1|.|TRBV19|17
CASSIYPPPSSGVKAFF
TGTGCCAGTAGTATATATCCACCCCCATCATCAGGGGTCAAAGCTTTCTTT
>.|TRBJ2-2|.|TRBV18|12
CASSPLSGELFF
TGTGCCAGCTCACCACTCTCCGGGGAGCTGTTTTTT
>TRBD1|TRBJ2-7|few|TRBV30|11
CAWGDSEEQYF
TGTGCCTGGGGGGACAGCGAGGAGCAGTACTTC